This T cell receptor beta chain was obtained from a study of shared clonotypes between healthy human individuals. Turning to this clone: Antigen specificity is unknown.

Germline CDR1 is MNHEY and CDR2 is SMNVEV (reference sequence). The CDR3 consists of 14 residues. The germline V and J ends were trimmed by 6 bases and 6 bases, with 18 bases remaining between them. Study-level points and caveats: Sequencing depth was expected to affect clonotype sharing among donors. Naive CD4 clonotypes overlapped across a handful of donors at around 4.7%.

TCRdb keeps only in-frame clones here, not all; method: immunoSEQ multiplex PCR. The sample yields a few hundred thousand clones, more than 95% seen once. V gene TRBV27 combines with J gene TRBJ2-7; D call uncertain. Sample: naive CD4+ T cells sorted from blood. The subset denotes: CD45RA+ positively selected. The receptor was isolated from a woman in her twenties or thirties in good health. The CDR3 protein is CASSGQIGSGEQYF. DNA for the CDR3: TGTGCCAGCAGCGGGCAGATCGGTTCTGGCGAGCAGTACTTC.